This T cell receptor beta chain was obtained from a study of blood T cell repertoires in COVID-19. Germline trimming cut 4 bases from V and 2 bases from J; bases unmatched to any gene: 3. Germline lookup yields CDR1 SGHRS and CDR2 YFSETQ. This CDR3 has 13 amino acids. Clones were sequenced by immunoSEQ multiplex PCR, and TCRdb holds only the in-frame ones, with some missing. Among some 250,000 clones listed, around 87% were seen once. This clone was seen once. The receptor was derived from a woman in her twenties or thirties who had recovered from COVID-19. Sequencing was carried out using peripheral blood. The rearrangement links TRBV5-1 to TRBJ2-7; the match to TRBD1 covers 7 bases. The CDR3 coding sequence is TGCGCCAGCAGCCGGGACAGCCCCTACGAGCAGTACTTC. Protein sequence: CASSRDSPYEQYF. Full variable domain (rest looked up from reference TRBV5-1 and TRBJ2-7): KAGVTQTPRYLIKTRGQQVTLSCSPISGHRSVSWYQQTPGQGLQFLFEYFSETQRNKGNFPGRFSGRQFSNSRSEMNVSTLELGDSALYLCASSRDSPYEQYFGPGTRLTVT.